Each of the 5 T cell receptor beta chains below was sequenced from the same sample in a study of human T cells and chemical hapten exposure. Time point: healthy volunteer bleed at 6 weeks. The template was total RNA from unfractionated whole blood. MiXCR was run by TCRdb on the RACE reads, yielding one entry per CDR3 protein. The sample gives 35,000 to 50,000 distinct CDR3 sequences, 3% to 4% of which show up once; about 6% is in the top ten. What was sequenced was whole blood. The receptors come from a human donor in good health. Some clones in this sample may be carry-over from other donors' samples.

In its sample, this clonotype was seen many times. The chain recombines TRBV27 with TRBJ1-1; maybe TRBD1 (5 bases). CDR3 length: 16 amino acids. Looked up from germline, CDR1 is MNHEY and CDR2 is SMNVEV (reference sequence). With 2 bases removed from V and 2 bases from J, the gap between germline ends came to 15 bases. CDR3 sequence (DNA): TGTGCCAGCAGTTTAGTCCCGCGGACAACTAACACTGAAGCTTTCTTT. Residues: CASSLVPRTTNTEAFF.

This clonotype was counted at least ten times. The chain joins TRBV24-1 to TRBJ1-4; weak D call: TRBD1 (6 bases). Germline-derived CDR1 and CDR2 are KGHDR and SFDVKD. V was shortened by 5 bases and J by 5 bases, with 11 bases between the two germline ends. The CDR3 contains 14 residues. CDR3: CATSAGQLNEKLFF. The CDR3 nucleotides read TGTGCCACCAGTGCGGGACAATTGAATGAAAAACTGTTTTTT.

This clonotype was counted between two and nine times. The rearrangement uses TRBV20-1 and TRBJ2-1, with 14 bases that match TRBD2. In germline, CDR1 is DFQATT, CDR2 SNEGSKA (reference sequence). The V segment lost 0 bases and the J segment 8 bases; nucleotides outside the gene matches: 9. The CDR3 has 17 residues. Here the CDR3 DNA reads TGCAGTGCTAGAGATCCGACTAGCGGGAGGGCGGGGGATGAGCAGTTCTTC. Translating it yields CSARDPTSGRAGDEQFF.

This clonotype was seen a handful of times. The DNA of the CDR3 is TGTGCCAGCAGTCCAGCGGGGGCTAGCACAGATACGCAGTATTTT. Translated, it gives CASSPAGASTDTQYF. The chain links TRBV12-3 or TRBV12-4 to TRBJ2-3; 8 bases are a match to TRBD2. CDR3 size: 15 residues. Unmatched junction bases numbered 4, after V lost 5 bases and J lost 0 bases.

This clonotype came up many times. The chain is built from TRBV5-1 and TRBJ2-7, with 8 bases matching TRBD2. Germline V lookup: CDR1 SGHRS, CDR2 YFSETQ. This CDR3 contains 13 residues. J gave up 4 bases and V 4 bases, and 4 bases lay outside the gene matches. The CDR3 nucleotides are TGCGCCAGCAGCAACCCTAGCGGGTACGAGCAGTACTTC. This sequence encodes CASSNPSGYEQYF.